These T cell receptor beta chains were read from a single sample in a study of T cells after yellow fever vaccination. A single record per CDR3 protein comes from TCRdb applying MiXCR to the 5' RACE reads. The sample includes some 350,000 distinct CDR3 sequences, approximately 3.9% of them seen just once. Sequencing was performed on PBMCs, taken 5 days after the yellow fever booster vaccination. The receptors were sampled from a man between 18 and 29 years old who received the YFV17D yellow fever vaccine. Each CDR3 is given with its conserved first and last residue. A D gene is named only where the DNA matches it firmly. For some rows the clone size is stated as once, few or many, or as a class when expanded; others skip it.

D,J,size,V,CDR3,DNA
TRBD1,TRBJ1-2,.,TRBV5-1,CASSLRGTDGYTF,TGCGCCAGCAGCTTGAGGGGGACAGATGGCTACACCTTC
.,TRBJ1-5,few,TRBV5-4,CASSMGGPNQPQHF,TGTGCCAGCAGTATGGGGGGGCCGAATCAGCCCCAGCATTTT
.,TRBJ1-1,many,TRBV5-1,CASSSDGNTEAFF,TGCGCCAGCAGCTCGGACGGGAACACTGAAGCTTTCTTT
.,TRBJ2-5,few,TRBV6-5,CASRRRQAAQETQYF,TGTGCCAGCAGACGAAGACAGGCAGCACAAGAGACCCAGTACTTC
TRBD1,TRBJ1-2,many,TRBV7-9,CASSLPLGQGDGYTF,TGTGCCAGCAGCTTACCTCTTGGGCAGGGGGATGGCTACACCTTC
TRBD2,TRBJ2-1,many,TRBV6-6,CASMKPGLAGQLYNNEQFF,TGTGCCAGCATGAAACCGGGACTAGCGGGCCAATTATACAACAATGAGCAGTTCTTC
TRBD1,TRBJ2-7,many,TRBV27,CASSLGQGGYEQYF,TGTGCCAGCAGTCTGGGACAGGGTGGGTACGAGCAGTACTTC
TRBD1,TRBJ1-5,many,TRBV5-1,CASSLGTGSNQPQHF,TGCGCCAGCAGCTTGGGGACAGGGAGCAATCAGCCCCAGCATTTT
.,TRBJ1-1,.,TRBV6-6,CASSFTDGNTEAFF,TGTGCCAGCAGTTTCACTGATGGAAACACTGAAGCTTTCTTT
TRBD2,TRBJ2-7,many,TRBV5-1,CASSAGTSGDEQYF,TGCGCCAGCAGCGCGGGGACTAGCGGGGACGAGCAGTACTTC
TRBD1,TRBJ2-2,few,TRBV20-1,CSAPTGTLNTGELFF,TGCAGTGCCCCGACAGGGACCCTGAACACCGGGGAGCTGTTTTTT
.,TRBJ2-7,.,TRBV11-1,CSSGRDTSYEQYF,TGTTCTTCTGGAAGGGACACCTCCTACGAGCAGTACTTC
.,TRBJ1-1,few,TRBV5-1,CASSLMDGDTEAFF,TGCGCCAGCAGCTTGATGGACGGAGACACTGAAGCTTTCTTT
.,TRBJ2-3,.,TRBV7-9,CASSLGGPDPQYF,TGTGCCAGCAGCTTAGGGGGGCCCGATCCGCAGTATTTT
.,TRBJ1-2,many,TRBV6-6,CASSYGSYGYTF,TGTGCCAGCAGTTACGGTAGCTATGGCTACACCTTC
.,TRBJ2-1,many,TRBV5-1,CASSWDDEQFF,TGCGCCAGCAGCTGGGACGACGAGCAGTTCTTC
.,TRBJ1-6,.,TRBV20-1,CSASKGQDGSPLHF,TGCAGTGCTAGTAAGGGGCAGGACGGTTCACCCCTCCACTTT
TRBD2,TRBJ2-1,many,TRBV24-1,CATSDPKGGNEQFF,TGTGCCACCAGTGACCCAAAGGGAGGGAATGAGCAGTTCTTC
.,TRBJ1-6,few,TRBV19,CASSISGTDVDNSPLHF,TGTGCCAGTAGTATTTCAGGGACCGACGTCGATAATTCACCCCTCCACTTT
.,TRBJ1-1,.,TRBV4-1,CASSQDGRNMNTEAFF,TGCGCCAGCAGCCAAGATGGCAGAAATATGAACACTGAAGCTTTCTTT
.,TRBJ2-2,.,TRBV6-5,CASSYSAGQGELFF,TGTGCCAGCAGTTACTCGGCAGGGCAAGGGGAGCTGTTTTTT
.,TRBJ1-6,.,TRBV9,CASSVATNSPLHF,TGTGCCAGCAGCGTAGCGACAAATTCACCCCTCCACTTT
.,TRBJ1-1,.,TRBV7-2,CASSSVLLGEAFF,TGTGCCAGCAGCTCGGTCCTCCTCGGTGAAGCTTTCTTT
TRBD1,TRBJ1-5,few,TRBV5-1,CASSPGPGTGLNQPQHF,TGCGCCAGCAGCCCAGGCCCCGGGACAGGGCTCAATCAGCCCCAGCATTTT
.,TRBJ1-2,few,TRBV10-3,CAISESRTRLEYGYTF,TGTGCCATCAGTGAGTCCCGGACCCGGTTAGAGTATGGCTACACCTTC
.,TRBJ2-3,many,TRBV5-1,CASSSGGLDTQYF,TGCGCCAGCAGCTCTGGGGGGCTGGATACGCAGTATTTT
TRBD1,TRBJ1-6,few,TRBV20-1,CSARDRAGGSSYNSPLHF,TGCAGTGCTAGAGATCGGGCAGGGGGGAGCTCCTATAATTCACCCCTCCACTTT
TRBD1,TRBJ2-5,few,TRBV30,CAWSVPLTTGSGETQYF,TGTGCCTGGAGTGTACCCCTGACGACAGGGAGCGGAGAGACCCAGTACTTC
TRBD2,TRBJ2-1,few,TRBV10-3,CAIKASGGQDYNEQFF,TGTGCCATCAAGGCTAGCGGGGGGCAGGATTACAATGAGCAGTTCTTC
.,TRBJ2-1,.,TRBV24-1,CATSERGAYNEQFF,TGTGCCACCAGTGAGCGGGGAGCCTACAATGAGCAGTTCTTC
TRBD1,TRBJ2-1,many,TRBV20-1,CSALGDRSANEQFF,TGCAGTGCCCTCGGGGACAGGTCGGCAAATGAGCAGTTCTTC
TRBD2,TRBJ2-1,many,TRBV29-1,CSVEVPLAGHEQFF,TGCAGCGTTGAAGTCCCCCTAGCGGGGCATGAGCAGTTCTTC
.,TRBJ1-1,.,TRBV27,CASSFPGGEAFF,TGTGCCAGCAGTTTTCCCGGGGGTGAAGCTTTCTTT
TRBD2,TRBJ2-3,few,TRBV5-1,CASSVGLAGTDTQYF,TGCGCCAGCAGCGTCGGACTAGCCGGCACAGATACGCAGTATTTT
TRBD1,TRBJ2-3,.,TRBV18,CASSREQGGTDTQYF,TGTGCCAGCTCCCGAGAACAGGGGGGAACAGATACGCAGTATTTT
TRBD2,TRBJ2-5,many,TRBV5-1,CASSLSGAAETQYF,TGCGCCAGCAGCTTGAGCGGGGCGGCGGAGACCCAGTACTTC
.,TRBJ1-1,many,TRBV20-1,CSAYRIPGQGETEAFF,TGCAGTGCTTATCGCATCCCGGGACAAGGGGAGACTGAAGCTTTCTTT
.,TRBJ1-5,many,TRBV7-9,CASSPDNQPQHF,TGTGCCAGCAGCCCCGATAATCAGCCCCAGCATTTT
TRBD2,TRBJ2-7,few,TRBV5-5,CASSLEASGYEQYF,TGTGCCAGCAGCTTGGAGGCTAGCGGCTACGAGCAGTACTTC
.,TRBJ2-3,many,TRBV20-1,CSARVPTDTQYF,TGCAGTGCTAGAGTGCCCACAGATACGCAGTATTTT
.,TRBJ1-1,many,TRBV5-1,CASSLQGNMNTEAFF,TGCGCCAGCAGCTTGCAGGGGAATATGAACACTGAAGCTTTCTTT
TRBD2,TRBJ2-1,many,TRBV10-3,CALRASGGAGAYNEQFF,TGTGCCCTCCGGGCCAGCGGGGGGGCCGGGGCCTACAATGAGCAGTTCTTC
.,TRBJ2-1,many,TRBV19,CASSKGDEQFF,TGTGCCAGTAGTAAGGGGGATGAGCAGTTCTTC
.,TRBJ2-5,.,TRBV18,CASSPRVVQETQYF,TGTGCCAGCTCACCTCGGGTGGTCCAAGAGACCCAGTACTTC
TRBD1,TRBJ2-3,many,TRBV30,CAWSVQGADTQYF,TGTGCCTGGAGTGTACAGGGGGCAGATACGCAGTATTTT
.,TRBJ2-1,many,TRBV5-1,CASSRTDVVNEQFF,TGCGCCAGCAGCAGGACGGACGTAGTAAATGAGCAGTTCTTC
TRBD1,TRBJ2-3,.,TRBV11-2,CASSRTGRVADTQYF,TGTGCCAGCTCACGGACAGGGCGAGTTGCAGATACGCAGTATTTT
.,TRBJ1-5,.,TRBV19,CASSTAVWGDQPQHF,TGTGCCAGTAGCACGGCCGTATGGGGCGATCAGCCCCAGCATTTT
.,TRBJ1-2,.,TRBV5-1,CASSLAGIYGYTF,TGCGCCAGCAGCTTGGCAGGGATCTATGGCTACACCTTC
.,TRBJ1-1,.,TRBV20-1,CSARAPTAWNTEAFF,TGCAGTGCTAGAGCCCCGACAGCCTGGAACACTGAAGCTTTCTTT
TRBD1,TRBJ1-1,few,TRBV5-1,CASSAAYRGDDTEAFF,TGCGCCAGCAGCGCCGCATACAGGGGGGACGACACTGAAGCTTTCTTT
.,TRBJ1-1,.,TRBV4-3,CASSPSVGFKGVNTEAFF,TGCGCCAGCAGCCCGTCAGTGGGGTTCAAGGGAGTGAACACTGAAGCTTTCTTT
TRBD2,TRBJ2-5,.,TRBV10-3,CATWGGSETQYF,TGTGCCACCTGGGGGGGTAGCGAGACCCAGTACTTC
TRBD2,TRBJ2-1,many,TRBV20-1,CSATILGGGSSYNEQFF,TGCAGTGCTACGATCTTAGGCGGGGGGAGCTCCTACAATGAGCAGTTCTTC
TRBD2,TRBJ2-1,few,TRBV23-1,CASSRGWRGAPHEQFF,TGCGCCAGCAGTCGGGGTTGGCGGGGGGCTCCCCATGAGCAGTTCTTC
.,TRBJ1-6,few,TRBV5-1,CASSREGPMLGNSPLHF,TGCGCCAGCAGCCGCGAGGGACCCATGCTGGGAAATTCACCCCTCCACTTT
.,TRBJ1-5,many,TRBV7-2,CASSQGGDQPQHF,TGTGCCAGCAGCCAAGGGGGGGATCAGCCCCAGCATTTT
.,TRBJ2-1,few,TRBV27,CASSLFVSSYNEQFF,TGTGCCAGCAGTTTATTTGTGAGCTCCTACAATGAGCAGTTCTTC